This T cell receptor (beta chain) was captured by sequencing in a study of cytomegalovirus exposure and HLA in healthy donors. A few counts support this clone. Its antigen is not identified. Study findings and constraints: With high specificity and sensitivity, the classifier reportedly diagnosed cytomegalovirus status.

Clones were read by immunoSEQ multiplex PCR, and TCRdb kept only the in-frame ones, dropping some. The sample contains around 200,000 clones, roughly 84% of which appear only once. The sample taken for sequencing was PBMCs. This clonotype originated in a woman between 18 and 29 years old in good health and CMV-seropositive.

The CDR3 here is CASRLRTGRGYTF. The CDR3 DNA reads TGTGCCAGCAGGTTGAGGACAGGCCGGGGCTACACCTTC. The chain employs TRBV7-2 and TRBJ1-2, with 7 positions matching TRBD1. Germline V gene data show CDR1 as SGHTA and CDR2 as FQGNSA. Trimming removed 6 bases from V and 8 bases from J; junction bases left unmatched: 9. The CDR3 spans 13 residues.